In this sample, the clone carrying this TCR beta chain turned up a few times. These data come from a study of blood T cells in healthy people across ages. At the level of the study: Roughly one uniquely barcoded beta molecule per two T cells was captured.

A second roughly 7 to 11 cycle PCR used barcoded and J-beta primers. In TCRdb, the 5' RACE reads were re-called with MiXCR into one record per CDR3 protein. The sample consists of about 840,000 distinct CDR3 sequences, just under 30% of them appearing once. V lost 6 bases, J lost 8 bases, and 11 bases stayed unmatched. Per the germline V gene, CDR1 is ENHRY and CDR2 is SYGVKD. CDR3 length: 15 residues. These sequences were also reported in another study, on T cells of mothers and their children.

The TCR sequence derives from a woman aged 40 to 50 in good health. The genes are TRBV10-3 and TRBJ2-1; 9 positions agree with TRBD2. The source material was blood. CDR3 in amino acids: CAISLGLALRDEQFF. The DNA for the CDR3 is TGTGCCATCAGCCTGGGACTAGCTCTCCGGGATGAGCAGTTCTTC.